Presented here are 13 T cell receptor beta chains from one specimen sequenced in a study of shared clonotypes between healthy human individuals. Terminally differentiated effector memory CD45RA+ cells were left out of the naive CD8 fraction, which was CD45RO-negative and positively selected for CCR7. TCRdb's copy holds only in-frame clones and misses some; the assay was immunoSEQ multiplex PCR. The sample has about 2.2 million clones; around 93% are singletons. The material sequenced was naive CD8+ T cells from PBMCs. The receptors come from a man younger than 35 in good health. Some clones in this sample may be carry-over from other donors' samples.

The chain uses TRBV9 and TRBJ2-1; 9 bases line up with TRBD1. Per the germline V gene, CDR1 is SGDLS and CDR2 is YYNGEE. With 0 bases clipped from V and 1 base from J, the junction kept 2 bases outside the gene matches. CDR3 length: 16 amino acids. Here the CDR3 reads CASSVGQGVSYNEQFF. The DNA for the CDR3 is TGTGCCAGCAGCGTAGGACAGGGGGTTTCCTACAATGAGCAGTTCTTC.

The rearrangement uses TRBV27 and TRBJ2-7; perhaps TRBD2 as D (5 bases). Germline CDR1 is MNHEY and CDR2 is SMNVEV (reference sequence). The CDR3 extends over 15 amino acids. V was shortened by 5 bases and J by 4 bases, with 18 bases between the two germline ends. The CDR3 region is CASSPTRIGWYEQYF. For the CDR3, the DNA is TGTGCCAGCAGTCCTACTAGGATTGGGTGGTACGAGCAGTACTTC.

This rearrangement joins TRBV4-1 to TRBJ2-1; 7 nucleotides agree with TRBD2. Germline V gene data show CDR1 as MGHRA and CDR2 as YSYEKL. V was pared by 4 bases and J by 2 bases, with 5 bases of the junction left unmatched. The CDR3 covers 15 residues. CDR3 sequence reads: CASSPSGITYNEQFF. CDR3 DNA sequence: TGCGCCAGCAGCCCGAGCGGGATCACCTACAATGAGCAGTTCTTC.

This chain connects TRBV29-1 to TRBJ2-7; D unresolved. Per germline, CDR1 SQVTM and CDR2 ANQGSEA. V lost 5 bases and J 4 bases, leaving 9 bases between the germline ends. This CDR3 is built from 11 residues. In DNA form, the CDR3 reads TGCAGCGTTCTCAGGATGTACGAGCAGTACTTC. Protein sequence: CSVLRMYEQYF.

The chain has TRBV2 and TRBJ2-7; D tentatively reads TRBD1 or TRBD2 (5 bases each). Germline values: CDR1 SNHLY, CDR2 FYNNEI. CDR3 length: 14 amino acids. V lost 8 bases to trimming and J lost 5 bases, with 19 bases between them. The CDR3 nucleotides read TGTGCCAGCCCCGCCGGGACCCAGAAAGACGAGCAGTACTTC. Translating gives CASPAGTQKDEQYF. The full variable domain, its missing parts supplied by reference TRBV2 and TRBJ2-7, is EPEVTQTPSHQVTQMGQEVILRCVPISNHLYFYWYRQILGQKVEFLVSFYNNEISEKSEIFDDQFSVERPDGSNFTLKIRSTKLEDSAMYFCASPAGTQKDEQYFGPGTRLTVT.

The chain has TRBV7-8 and TRBJ2-1; the D gene is possibly TRBD2 (6 bases). Per germline, CDR1 SGHVS and CDR2 FQNEAQ. Trimming removed 1 base from V and 4 bases from J, with 17 bases in between. The CDR3 has 17 residues. CDR3 protein: CASSLEGGTYFYNEQFF. DNA for the CDR3: TGTGCCAGCAGCTTAGAAGGCGGGACCTACTTTTACAATGAGCAGTTCTTC.

Details on this clone: Other DNA sequences from this sample encode an identical CDR3 as well. The chain couples TRBV27 to TRBJ2-1; D unclear. The CDR3 runs to 15 residues. V lost 2 bases to trimming and J lost 0 bases, with 8 bases between them. Germline CDR1 MNHEY, CDR2 SMNVEV (reference sequence). CDR3 loop: CASSLGMSSYNEQFF. DNA of the CDR3: TGTGCCAGCAGTTTAGGCATGAGCTCCTACAATGAGCAGTTCTTC.

The J gene is TRBJ2-3, the V gene TRBV19; D is perhaps TRBD1 (6 bases). With 5 bases removed from V and 1 base from J, the gap between germline ends came to 10 bases. CDR3 length equals 14 residues. Germline V gene data show CDR1 as LNHDA and CDR2 as SQIVND (reference sequence). The CDR3 sequence is CASSPRTGTDTQYF. The CDR3, as DNA: TGTGCCAGTAGTCCAAGGACAGGCACAGATACGCAGTATTTT. Using reference TRBV19 and TRBJ2-3 for the parts outside the CDR3, the full variable domain is DGGITQSPKYLFRKEGQNVTLSCEQNLNHDAMYWYRQDPGQGLRLIYYSQIVNDFQKGDIAEGYSVSREKKESFPLTVTSAQKNPTAFYLCASSPRTGTDTQYFGPGTRLTVL.

This CDR3 reads CASSLEARAQETQYF. CDR3 sequence (DNA): TGTGCCAGCAGCTTGGAGGCGAGGGCCCAAGAGACCCAGTACTTC. The rearrangement links TRBV11-2 to TRBJ2-5; tentatively, D is TRBD2 (5 bases). Trimming took 3 bases from V and 1 from J, leaving 12 bases between them. The CDR3 covers 15 residues. Germline CDR1 and CDR2: SGHAT and FQNNGV.

V gene TRBV28 combines with J gene TRBJ1-1; TRBD1 might be the D (6 bases). The germline V gene encodes CDR1 MDHEN and CDR2 SYDVKM. The length of the CDR3 is 14 residues. V lost 1 base and J lost 5, with 11 bases in between. The CDR3 is CASSLFTGRTEAFF. In nucleotides, the CDR3 is TGTGCCAGCAGTTTATTTACAGGGAGGACTGAAGCTTTCTTT.

This sequence joins TRBV2 and TRBJ2-7; 9 positions match TRBD1. The CDR3 spans 15 residues. Looked up from germline, CDR1 is SNHLY and CDR2 is FYNNEI. With V trimmed by 4 bases and J by 4 bases, 8 bases remained unmatched. CDR3 DNA sequence: TGTGCCAGCAGTGGGGCGGGACAGGGCAGTTACGAGCAGTACTTC. Amino acids: CASSGAGQGSYEQYF. Full variable domain (outside the CDR3, taken from reference TRBV2 and TRBJ2-7): EPEVTQTPSHQVTQMGQEVILRCVPISNHLYFYWYRQILGQKVEFLVSFYNNEISEKSEIFDDQFSVERPDGSNFTLKIRSTKLEDSAMYFCASSGAGQGSYEQYFGPGTRLTVT.

V usage is TRBV28 and J usage is TRBJ1-3, with unresolved D. The CDR3 has 17 residues. Trimming shortened V by 3 bases and J by 4 bases, and 19 bases separated the two germline ends. Germline V gene data show CDR1 as MDHEN and CDR2 as SYDVKM. The CDR3 here is CASSFPGIGRHGNTIYF. The CDR3 nucleotides read TGTGCCAGCAGTTTTCCGGGAATAGGTCGGCACGGAAACACCATATATTTT.

The chain carries TRBV11-2 and TRBJ2-1; 13 positions match TRBD2. J lost 4 bases, V lost 4 bases, and 4 bases had no gene match. CDR3 length: 16 amino acids. CDR1 and CDR2 (germline): SGHAT, FQNNGV. CDR3 in DNA: TGTGCCAGCAGCTCACTAGCGGGAGGGCCGTACAATGAGCAGTTCTTC. Translated: CASSSLAGGPYNEQFF.